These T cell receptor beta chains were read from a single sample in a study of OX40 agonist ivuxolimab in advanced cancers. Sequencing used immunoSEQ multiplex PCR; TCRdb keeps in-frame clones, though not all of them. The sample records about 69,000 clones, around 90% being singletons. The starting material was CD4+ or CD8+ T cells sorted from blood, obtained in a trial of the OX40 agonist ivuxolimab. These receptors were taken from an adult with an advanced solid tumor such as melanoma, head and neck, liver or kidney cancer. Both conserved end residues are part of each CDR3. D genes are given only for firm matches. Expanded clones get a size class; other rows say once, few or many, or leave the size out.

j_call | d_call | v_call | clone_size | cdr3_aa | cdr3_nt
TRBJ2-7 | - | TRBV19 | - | CASSIEARPWGEQYF | TGTGCCAGTAGTATAGAGGCCAGGCCATGGGGCGAGCAGTACTTC
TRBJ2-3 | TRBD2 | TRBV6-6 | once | CASSLAGGQDTQYF | TGTGCCAGCAGTCTAGCGGGAGGGCAAGATACGCAGTATTTT
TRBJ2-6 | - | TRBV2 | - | CASTPTGWANVLTF | TGTGCCAGCACCCCGACAGGATGGGCCAACGTCCTGACTTTC
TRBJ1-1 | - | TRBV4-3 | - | CASSQEPGRLNTEAFF | TGCGCCAGCAGCCAAGAGCCGGGACGGCTGAACACTGAAGCTTTCTTT
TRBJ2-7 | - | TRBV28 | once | CASSLWGPGQQYF | TGTGCCAGCAGTTTATGGGGTCCGGGCCAGCAGTACTTC
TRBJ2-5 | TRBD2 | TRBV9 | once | CASSVGGSGVETQYF | TGTGCCAGCAGCGTAGGGGGTAGCGGGGTTGAGACCCAGTACTTC
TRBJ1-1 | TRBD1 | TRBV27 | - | CASSLKRGDRGRWTEAFF | TGTGCCAGCAGTTTAAAAAGGGGGGACAGGGGGCGTTGGACTGAAGCTTTCTTT
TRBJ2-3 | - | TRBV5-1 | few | CASSLTGIDTDTQYF | TGCGCCAGCAGCTTGACAGGTATAGACACAGATACGCAGTATTTT
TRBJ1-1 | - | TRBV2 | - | CASSKTRIGRDGTEAFF | TGTGCCAGCAGTAAAACTCGGATAGGGAGAGATGGCACTGAAGCTTTCTTT
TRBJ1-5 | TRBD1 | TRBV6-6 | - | CASSGTGGSQPQHF | TGTGCCAGCAGTGGGACAGGGGGCAGTCAGCCCCAGCATTTT
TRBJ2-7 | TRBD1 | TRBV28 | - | CASSLHLGGGPVFF | TGTGCCAGCAGTTTACATCTAGGGGGCGGCCCCGTTTTCTTC
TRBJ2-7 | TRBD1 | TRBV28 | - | CASSTITGAGDEQYF | TGTGCCAGCAGTACTATAACAGGGGCTGGTGACGAGCAGTACTTC
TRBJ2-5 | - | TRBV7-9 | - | CASSLVGGSGETQYF | TGTGCCAGCAGCTTAGTCGGGGGCTCAGGAGAGACCCAGTACTTC
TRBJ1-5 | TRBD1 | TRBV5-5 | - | CASSLSWTGNQPQHF | TGTGCCAGCAGCTTGTCGTGGACAGGGAATCAGCCCCAGCATTTT
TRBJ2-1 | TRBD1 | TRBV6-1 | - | CASSITGVASNEQFF | TGTGCCAGCAGCATTACAGGGGTGGCCTCGAATGAGCAGTTCTTC
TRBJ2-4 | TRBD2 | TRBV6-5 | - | CASSSRGTSGQDIQYF | TGTGCCAGCAGTTCCCGCGGGACTAGCGGGCAGGACATTCAGTACTTC
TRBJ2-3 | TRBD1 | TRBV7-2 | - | CASSVRQGSTDTQYF | TGTGCCAGCAGCGTCCGACAGGGGAGCACAGATACGCAGTATTTT
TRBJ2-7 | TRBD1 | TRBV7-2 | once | CASSFRGQGMSEQYF | TGTGCCAGCAGCTTTAGGGGACAGGGGATGAGCGAGCAGTACTTC
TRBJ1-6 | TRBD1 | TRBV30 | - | CAWRGQAGSYNSPLHF | TGTGCCTGGAGGGGACAGGCCGGCTCCTATAATTCACCCCTCCACTTT
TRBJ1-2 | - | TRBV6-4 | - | CASSDPDQALPWMRGYGYGYTF | TGTGCCAGCAGTGACCCAGATCAAGCTCTCCCATGGATGCGGGGCTATGGCTATGGCTACACCTTC
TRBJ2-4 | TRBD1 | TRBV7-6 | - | CASSLGYGTGNIQYF | TGTGCCAGCAGCTTAGGTTATGGGACAGGAAACATTCAGTATTTC